The T cell receptor (beta chain) under discussion was sequenced for a study of blood T cell repertoires in COVID-19. Original data processing: Nucleated cell counts were estimated from reference gene primer amplification. TCRdb's copy holds only in-frame clones and misses some; the assay was immunoSEQ multiplex PCR. Clone size and the V and J calls come from that table; the DNA yielded D and trimming. The sample consists of 160,000 or so clones, roughly four fifths of them appearing once. In its sample, this clone was seen a few times. Germline CDR1 SNHLY, CDR2 FYNNEI. The CDR3 has 15 residues. The ends lost 4 bases at V and 12 bases at J; junction bases unmatched: 13.

J is TRBJ2-1 and V is TRBV2, with 9 bases matching TRBD2. This clonotype was obtained from a human donor in a cohort sampled during active COVID-19. The sequenced sample was peripheral blood. The CDR3 DNA follows: TGTGCCAGCAGTGGTCTCGCGGGAGGGCCGTTTCGGCAGTTCTTC. Protein: CASSGLAGGPFRQFF.